This T cell receptor beta chain originates from a study of cytomegalovirus exposure and HLA in healthy donors. Germline values: CDR1 SGHAT, CDR2 FQNNGV. Trimming removed 1 base from V and 10 bases from J; junction bases left unmatched: 9. The CDR3 sequence is 15 residues long. Use of 60 Vbeta and 13 Jbeta primers characterized the PCR. The protocol was immunoSEQ multiplex PCR, while the TCRdb copy is restricted to in-frame clones and leaves out a portion. Found here are approximately 170,000 clones, roughly 83% of them singletons; the top ten hold approximately 1.2%. Sequenced material: PBMCs. The origin of this receptor is a boy aged 2 to 9 in good health and CMV-seronegative. V and J are TRBV11-2 and TRBJ2-1; TRBD2 matches at 8 bases. CDR3: CASSLARGLAPEQFF. The CDR3 nucleotides read TGTGCCAGCAGCTTAGCCCGCGGACTAGCCCCCGAGCAGTTCTTC.